This T cell receptor beta chain was profiled in a study of blood T cell repertoires in COVID-19. Study overall: T cells, B-cell-depleted T cells, or PBMCs supplied cDNA or gDNA.

The CDR3 length is 16 residues. Germline V lookup: CDR1 MNHEY, CDR2 SVGAGI. V trimming: 4 bases; J trimming: 7 bases; junction bases outside the gene matches: 12. The table came from immunoSEQ multiplex PCR; TCRdb's copy has only in-frame clones and leaves some out. The table shows 180,000 or so clones, with 70% to 85% occurring only once. Sequencing used peripheral blood. The rearrangement uses TRBV6-5 and TRBJ2-3; 9 bases align to TRBD2. This clonotype originated in a woman aged 80 or over with acute or convalescent COVID-19. CDR3 DNA: TGTGCCAGCAGTTCCGCGGGGCGGGGGGGCTTCAATACGCAGTATTTT. As protein: CASSSAGRGGFNTQYF.